This is a list of T cell receptor beta chains from one sample in a study of CD8+ T cells in alopecia areata. Some clones are missing from TCRdb's copy, which holds only in-frame ones; the method was immunoSEQ multiplex PCR. The sample holds 150,000 to 200,000 clones; about 60% are singletons and the top ten take 14% to 15%. This specimen consisted of CD4+ T cells sorted from blood, obtained at week 0. The receptors here all came from a human donor with alopecia areata. Both conserved end residues are part of each CDR3. The order of the fields is CDR3 length, V gene, CDR3 protein.

CDR3 length: 16
V gene: TRBV25-1
CDR3 protein: CASSEPTGTGGTEQFF

CDR3 length: 15
V gene: TRBV23-1
CDR3 protein: CASSHNGNLGHEQFF

CDR3 length: 15
V gene: TRBV11-3
CDR3 protein: CASSFGLGGTGELFF

CDR3 length: 18
V gene: TRBV18
CDR3 protein: CASSPGGQGQGPTDTQYF

CDR3 length: 13
V gene: TRBV27
CDR3 protein: CASSRTGVQPQHF

CDR3 length: 13
V gene: TRBV15
CDR3 protein: CATSTQGKETQYF

CDR3 length: 16
V gene: TRBV5-1
CDR3 protein: CASSLLGQGAQETQYF

CDR3 length: 14
V gene: TRBV29-1
CDR3 protein: CSVGDGGRTDTQYF

CDR3 length: 13
V gene: TRBV29-1
CDR3 protein: CSVAGGRNTEAFF

CDR3 length: 15
V gene: TRBV27
CDR3 protein: CASSLSRDWSSPLHF

CDR3 length: 11
V gene: TRBV29-1
CDR3 protein: CSAYGSLEQFF

CDR3 length: 11
V gene: TRBV29-1
CDR3 protein: CSAEKNYGYTF

CDR3 length: 13
V gene: TRBV5-6
CDR3 protein: CASKTGYNSPLHF

CDR3 length: 13
V gene: TRBV30
CDR3 protein: CAWMGQGGYGYTF

CDR3 length: 15
V gene: TRBV25-1
CDR3 protein: CASSARGGPPDTQYF

CDR3 length: 16
V gene: TRBV30
CDR3 protein: CAWSAPTGLYNSPLHF

CDR3 length: 14
V gene: TRBV6-5
CDR3 protein: CASRKGLAGRTQYF

CDR3 length: 13
V gene: TRBV5-1
CDR3 protein: CASSFQGASTQYF

CDR3 length: 11
V gene: TRBV29-1
CDR3 protein: CSGTSGGEQFF

CDR3 length: 14
V gene: TRBV19
CDR3 protein: CASMAGGGHNEQFF

CDR3 length: 15
V gene: TRBV27
CDR3 protein: CASSYLRTGDEKLFF

CDR3 length: 13
V gene: TRBV5-1
CDR3 protein: CASKTLENTEAFF

CDR3 length: 15
V gene: TRBV18
CDR3 protein: CASSPPGHEGYGYTF

CDR3 length: 16
V gene: TRBV14
CDR3 protein: CASSQDRRLPTGELFF

CDR3 length: 13
V gene: TRBV5-1
CDR3 protein: CASRGPMNTEAFF

CDR3 length: 14
V gene: TRBV5-1
CDR3 protein: CASSWGDSTDTQYF

CDR3 length: 12
V gene: TRBV25-1
CDR3 protein: CASSEDSTEAFF

CDR3 length: 15
V gene: TRBV7-2
CDR3 protein: CASSPRTGLYSPLHF

CDR3 length: 17
V gene: TRBV7-9
CDR3 protein: CASSPRGLAGDGYEQFF

CDR3 length: 14
V gene: TRBV5-1
CDR3 protein: CASSLQGMRETQYF

CDR3 length: 15
V gene: TRBV2
CDR3 protein: CASSRGRSGNQPQHF

CDR3 length: 13
V gene: TRBV5-1
CDR3 protein: CASSSGTVETQYF

CDR3 length: 15
V gene: TRBV4-1
CDR3 protein: CASSQPDRENQPQHF

CDR3 length: 13
V gene: TRBV7-2
CDR3 protein: CASSLGANSPLHF

CDR3 length: 13
V gene: TRBV29-1
CDR3 protein: CSVTRTGAHEQYF

CDR3 length: 15
V gene: TRBV9
CDR3 protein: CASSGWQGIQETQYF

CDR3 length: 15
V gene: TRBV29-1
CDR3 protein: CSVAGLAGEEFTQYF

CDR3 length: 14
V gene: TRBV7-2
CDR3 protein: CASSLDYSNQPQHF

CDR3 length: 15
V gene: TRBV15
CDR3 protein: CATSTGTNPRDTQYF

CDR3 length: 14
V gene: TRBV30
CDR3 protein: CASLSGRSNSPLHF

CDR3 length: 15
V gene: TRBV30
CDR3 protein: CAWKADLRAYNEQFF

CDR3 length: 14
V gene: TRBV5-6
CDR3 protein: CASSLNRVGGGYTF

CDR3 length: 16
V gene: TRBV7-6
CDR3 protein: CASSQRLAGITGELFF

CDR3 length: 14
V gene: TRBV6-1
CDR3 protein: CASSYLDGNYGYTF

CDR3 length: 13
V gene: TRBV30
CDR3 protein: CAWSLASAGELFF

CDR3 length: 17
V gene: TRBV18
CDR3 protein: CASSPSGGRTGSNEQYF

CDR3 length: 14
V gene: TRBV5-1
CDR3 protein: CASSVGQGDHGYTF

CDR3 length: 13
V gene: TRBV25-1
CDR3 protein: CASSELGVYGYTF

CDR3 length: 16
V gene: TRBV18
CDR3 protein: CASSPPTQANTGELFF